Listed below are T cell receptor beta chains from one sample, sequenced in a study of blood T cells in healthy people across ages. One entry per CDR3 protein, called by TCRdb with MiXCR from the 5' RACE reads. The sample includes about 620,000 distinct CDR3 sequences, roughly half of them seen just once. Sequencing was performed on blood. The receptors were gathered from a woman aged 80 or over in good health. Both conserved end residues are part of each CDR3. A D gene is named only where the DNA matches it firmly. Size values are once, few and many counts, or a class for expanded clones, and some rows have none.

J gene	D gene	clone size	V gene	CDR3 protein	CDR3 DNA
TRBJ2-3	.	once	TRBV5-1	CASSFAGDNTDTQYF	TGCGCCAGCAGCTTCGCCGGAGATAACACAGATACGCAGTATTTT
TRBJ2-7	.	.	TRBV20-1	CSARGSTSYEQYF	TGCAGTGCTAGAGGCAGCACCTCCTACGAGCAGTACTTC
TRBJ2-4	.	.	TRBV7-2	CASSPPFRAKNIQYF	TGTGCCAGCAGCCCCCCTTTCCGGGCCAAAAACATTCAGTACTTC
TRBJ1-1	.	few	TRBV12-3/TRBV12-4	CASSTREAFF	TGTGCCAGCAGCACCAGGGAAGCTTTCTTT
TRBJ2-3	.	.	TRBV20-1	CSAPSQGTDTQYF	TGCAGTGCTCCGTCGCAGGGGACAGATACGCAGTATTTT
TRBJ2-7	TRBD1	.	TRBV20-1	CSARDYTGGSSYEQYF	TGCAGTGCTAGAGATTATACAGGGGGGAGCTCCTACGAGCAGTACTTC
TRBJ2-7	TRBD1	.	TRBV20-1	CSAVSGTGTYEQYF	TGCAGTGCTGTATCCGGGACAGGCACCTACGAGCAGTACTTC
TRBJ2-7	TRBD2	many	TRBV7-2	CASSLSWGGTYEQYF	TGTGCCAGCAGCTTATCGTGGGGGGGAACCTACGAGCAGTACTTC
TRBJ2-3	TRBD1	.	TRBV28	CASSWGQGTTDTQYF	TGTGCCAGCAGTTGGGGACAGGGTACCACAGATACGCAGTATTTT
TRBJ2-7	.	.	TRBV5-6	CASTLRAGREQYF	TGTGCCAGCACCTTGCGCGCGGGCCGGGAGCAGTACTTC
TRBJ2-5	.	once	TRBV29-1	CSVWGALEETQYF	TGCAGCGTTTGGGGGGCCCTGGAAGAGACCCAGTACTTC
TRBJ1-1	.	.	TRBV2	CASSVERARTEAFF	TGTGCCAGCAGTGTTGAAAGGGCGAGAACTGAAGCTTTCTTT
TRBJ2-3	TRBD2	many	TRBV20-1	CSARSEGGGGDTQYF	TGCAGTGCTAGAAGTGAGGGCGGGGGGGGAGATACGCAGTATTTT
TRBJ2-5	.	.	TRBV28	CASRGGGSETQYF	TGTGCCAGCCGAGGGGGGGGTTCTGAGACCCAGTACTTC
TRBJ2-7	.	few	TRBV5-1	CASSPYEQYF	TGCGCCAGCAGCCCCTACGAGCAGTACTTC
TRBJ1-5	.	.	TRBV27	CASSGGSSNQPQHF	TGTGCCAGCAGCGGGGGCTCTAGCAATCAGCCCCAGCATTTT
TRBJ2-1	.	.	TRBV7-9	CASSFASFVNEQFF	TGTGCCAGCAGCTTTGCTAGTTTTGTCAATGAGCAGTTCTTC
TRBJ2-1	.	.	TRBV27	CAGRHLNGGYNEQFF	TGTGCCGGCAGGCATCTAAACGGGGGTTACAATGAGCAGTTCTTC
TRBJ2-5	.	many	TRBV12-3/TRBV12-4	CASRNQETQYF	TGTGCCAGCAGAAACCAAGAGACCCAGTACTTC
TRBJ2-1	TRBD2	.	TRBV7-3	CASRITQSGGSKFF	TGTGCCAGCAGGATTACCCAGAGCGGGGGAAGTAAGTTCTTC
TRBJ1-2	TRBD1	.	TRBV7-2	CTSRRSLGQDVNYGYTF	TGTACCAGCCGACGAAGCCTCGGACAGGACGTAAACTATGGTTACACCTTC
TRBJ1-6	.	few	TRBV27	CASSFLRSPPHF	TGTGCCAGCAGTTTTCTGCGGTCACCCCCCCACTTT
TRBJ2-1	TRBD2	.	TRBV12-3/TRBV12-4	CASRFLAGPYNEQFF	TGTGCCAGCAGATTTCTAGCGGGTCCCTACAATGAGCAGTTCTTC
TRBJ1-2	.	.	TRBV29-1	CSVDGLKGGYGYTF	TGCAGCGTTGATGGTCTCAAGGGGGGGTATGGCTACACCTTC
TRBJ2-1	.	.	TRBV7-9	CAGSSEGGGAYNEQFF	TGTGCCGGCAGCTCAGAGGGTGGCGGAGCCTACAATGAGCAGTTCTTC
TRBJ2-1	.	.	TRBV20-1	CSAQRWPQGHEQFF	TGCAGTGCTCAGAGGTGGCCCCAGGGACATGAGCAGTTCTTC
TRBJ2-1	TRBD2	.	TRBV27	CASSETLAGEYNEQFF	TGTGCCAGCAGTGAAACTCTAGCGGGGGAGTACAATGAGCAGTTCTTC
TRBJ2-1	.	.	TRBV12-3/TRBV12-4	CASKQTAGFDEQFF	TGTGCCAGCAAGCAAACCGCGGGGTTCGATGAGCAGTTCTTC
TRBJ2-3	.	few	TRBV19	CASSIDRGLLTDTQYF	TGTGCCAGTAGTATAGATCGAGGGTTACTCACAGATACGCAGTATTTT